Listed here are 15 T cell receptor beta chains from one sample, sequenced in a study of blood T cell repertoires in COVID-19. The data were produced by immunoSEQ multiplex PCR, yet TCRdb's version contains in-frame clones alone and is incomplete. The table has a few hundred thousand clones, about 89% seen once. The material sequenced was peripheral blood. The receptors were sampled from a man aged 25 to 45 with acute or convalescent COVID-19.

The CDR3 coding sequence is TGTGCCAGCACGACAGTGATGAATGAGCAGTTCTTC. Translated, it gives CASTTVMNEQFF. The chain joins TRBV5-6 to TRBJ2-1; TRBD1 is a possible D gene (5 bases). Trimming took off 6 bases at V and 7 bases at J, with 11 bases between the two ends. This CDR3 is built from 12 residues. Germline V gives CDR1 SGHDT, CDR2 YYEEEE.

This chain uses TRBV18 with TRBJ2-1, with TRBD2 matching 9 bases. From germline, CDR1 is KGHSH and CDR2 LQKENI. The CDR3 extends over 16 amino acids. V shed 0 bases, J shed 0 bases, and the junction held 0 bases outside the gene matches. CDR3 protein: CASSPPLAGSYNEQFF. CDR3 nucleotides: TGTGCCAGCTCACCACCACTAGCGGGCTCCTACAATGAGCAGTTCTTC.

The chain is built from TRBV9 and TRBJ2-5; 7 positions match TRBD1. V was clipped by 0 bases and J by 2 bases; unmatched bases: 22. Looked up from germline, CDR1 is SGDLS and CDR2 is YYNGEE. This CDR3 is 21 amino acids long. The CDR3 sequence is CASSVVRGGDWAIDRQETQYF. The CDR3 coding sequence is TGTGCCAGCAGCGTAGTTAGAGGGGGCGATTGGGCCATTGATAGACAAGAGACCCAGTACTTC.

This chain connects TRBV28 to TRBJ1-2; TRBD1 might be the D (6 bases). Trimming left V 3 bases short and J 1 base short, with 9 bases between. This CDR3 is 14 amino acids long. Germline V CDR1 and CDR2: MDHEN, SYDVKM. The CDR3 spells CASSFSRGNYGYTF. The CDR3, as DNA: TGTGCCAGCAGTTTTTCCAGGGGTAACTATGGCTACACCTTC.

The genes are TRBV10-3 and TRBJ2-3; 7 bases are a match to TRBD2. The CDR3 loop spans 13 amino acids. Germline loops: CDR1 ENHRY, CDR2 SYGVKD. V lost 6 bases, J lost 4 bases, and 4 bases stayed unmatched. This chain's CDR3 is CAIRERDSDTQYF. CDR3 bases: TGTGCCATCAGGGAGCGGGACTCAGATACGCAGTATTTT.

The table lists this clone with a count of one. This chain connects TRBV28 to TRBJ1-2; no definite D call. This CDR3 comprises 16 residues. V lost 2 bases to trimming and J lost 7 bases, with 20 bases between them. CDR1 and CDR2 from the germline V gene are MDHEN and SYDVKM. The CDR3 spells CASSLMGNTPGRGYTF. CDR3 coding DNA: TGTGCCAGCAGTTTAATGGGCAACACCCCAGGCCGTGGCTACACCTTC.

V usage is TRBV7-2 and J usage is TRBJ2-1; 8 nucleotides agree with TRBD2. The CDR3 contains 14 residues. J gave up 4 bases and V 5 bases, and 4 bases lay outside the gene matches. Germline CDR1 SGHTA, CDR2 FQGNSA. In DNA form, the CDR3 reads TGTGCCAGCAGCCCGAGCGGGGGTTACAATGAGCAGTTCTTC. It specifies CASSPSGGYNEQFF. Full variable domain (rest looked up from reference TRBV7-2 and TRBJ2-1): GAGVSQSPSNKVTEKGKDVELRCDPISGHTALYWYRQSLGQGLEFLIYFQGNSAPDKSGLPSDRFSAERTGGSVSTLTIQRTQQEDSAVYLCASSPSGGYNEQFFGPGTRLTVL.

V gene TRBV5-5 combines with J gene TRBJ1-1; TRBD1 aligns across 7 bases. CDR1 is SGHKS and CDR2 is YYEKEE in the germline V gene (reference sequence). V lost 7 bases, J lost 7 bases, and 13 bases stayed unmatched. The CDR3 length is 14 residues. CDR3 nucleotide sequence: TGTGCCAGCCAGGCAGTGCCGAGGGGGCATGAAGCTTTCTTT. Amino acid sequence: CASQAVPRGHEAFF.

This clone was counted only a few times. This rearrangement joins TRBV9 to TRBJ1-5, with 7 bases identical to TRBD1. The CDR3 totals 15 residues. CDR1 SGDLS and CDR2 YYNGEE come from the germline V gene. V dropped 4 bases and J dropped 3; count of bases not matched to a gene: 7. The CDR3 sequence is CASSQTGSPNQPQHF. The DNA for the CDR3 is TGTGCCAGCAGCCAGACAGGGTCCCCCAATCAGCCCCAGCATTTT.

The CDR3 here is CASSFTFIDRDRKETQYF. DNA for the CDR3: TGTGCCAGCAGCTTTACTTTTATCGACCGGGACAGGAAAGAGACCCAGTACTTC. The chain links TRBV11-2 to TRBJ2-5; TRBD1 agrees at 8 bases. Germline lookup yields CDR1 SGHAT and CDR2 FQNNGV. This CDR3 is built from 18 residues. V shed 3 bases, J shed 3 bases, and the junction held 15 bases outside the gene matches.

V is TRBV5-1 and J is TRBJ2-3; 7 bases match TRBD2. The CDR3 covers 18 residues. The germline gives CDR1 SGHRS, CDR2 YFSETQ. Germline trimming cut 0 bases from V and 0 bases from J; bases unmatched to any gene: 10. DNA of the CDR3: TGCGCCAGCAGCTTGGTAGCTAGCGGTGACCCTAGCACAGATACGCAGTATTTT. Amino acids: CASSLVASGDPSTDTQYF.

The chain uses TRBV11-3 and TRBJ2-5, with TRBD1 matching 10 bases. Germline V gives CDR1 SGHNT, CDR2 YENEEA. The J segment lost 4 bases and the V segment lost 2 bases, leaving 1 base of the junction unmatched. This CDR3 has 14 residues. The CDR3 nucleotides are TGTGCCAGCAGCTTACGGGACAGGGGAGAGACCCAGTACTTC. This gives the protein CASSLRDRGETQYF.

The rearrangement links TRBV27 to TRBJ2-1; D unresolved. The CDR3 consists of 12 residues. V was trimmed by 5 bases and J by 6 bases, leaving 8 bases between them. Germline V gives CDR1 MNHEY, CDR2 SMNVEV (reference sequence). The CDR3 here is CASSTRVNEQFF. Written as DNA, the CDR3 is TGTGCCAGCAGTACCCGAGTCAATGAGCAGTTCTTC.

This rearrangement joins TRBV29-1 to TRBJ2-4, with TRBD2 as a possible D gene (5 bases). This CDR3 is built from 12 residues. V gave up 7 bases and J gave up 8 bases, with 15 bases separating them. CDR1 and CDR2 (germline): SQVTM, ANQGSEA. As DNA, the CDR3 is TGCAGCGCACACGGGGAGAATGACATTCAGTACTTC. It is translated as CSAHGENDIQYF.

The chain carries TRBV2 and TRBJ2-1, with D possibly TRBD2 on 5 matching bases. Looked up from germline, CDR1 is SNHLY and CDR2 is FYNNEI. The ends were cut back, 6 bases at V and 3 bases at J, with 15 bases in the middle. The CDR3 sequence is 15 residues long. CDR3 sequence: CASRTAGRVYNEQFF. The CDR3 region has the DNA TGTGCCAGCAGGACGGCTGGGCGGGTCTACAATGAGCAGTTCTTC.